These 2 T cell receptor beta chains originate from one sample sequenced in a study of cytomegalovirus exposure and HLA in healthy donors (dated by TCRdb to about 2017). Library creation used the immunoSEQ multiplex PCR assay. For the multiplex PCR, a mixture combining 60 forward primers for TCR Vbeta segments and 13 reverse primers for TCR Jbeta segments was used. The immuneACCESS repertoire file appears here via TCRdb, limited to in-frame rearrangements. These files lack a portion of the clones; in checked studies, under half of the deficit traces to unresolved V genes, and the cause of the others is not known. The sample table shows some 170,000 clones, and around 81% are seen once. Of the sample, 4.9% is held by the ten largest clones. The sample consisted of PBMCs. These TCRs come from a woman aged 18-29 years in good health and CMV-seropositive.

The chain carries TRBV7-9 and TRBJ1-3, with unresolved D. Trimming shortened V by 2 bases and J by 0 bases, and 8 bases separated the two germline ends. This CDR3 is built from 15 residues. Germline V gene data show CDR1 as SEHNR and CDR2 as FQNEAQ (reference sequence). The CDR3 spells CASSLWGASGNTIYF. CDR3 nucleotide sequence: TGTGCCAGCAGCTTATGGGGAGCCTCTGGAAACACCATATATTTT.

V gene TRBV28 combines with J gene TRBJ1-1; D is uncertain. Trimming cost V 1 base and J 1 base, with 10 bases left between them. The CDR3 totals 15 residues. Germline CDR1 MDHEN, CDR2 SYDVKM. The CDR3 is CASSLLFRSNTEAFF. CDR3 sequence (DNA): TGTGCCAGCAGTTTATTATTCAGATCGAACACTGAAGCTTTCTTT. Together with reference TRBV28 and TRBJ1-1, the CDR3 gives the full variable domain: DVKVTQSSRYLVKRTGEKVFLECVQDMDHENMFWYRQDPGLGLRLIYFSYDVKMKEKGDIPEGYSVSREKKERFSLILESASTNQTSMYLCASSLLFRSNTEAFFGQGTRLTVV.